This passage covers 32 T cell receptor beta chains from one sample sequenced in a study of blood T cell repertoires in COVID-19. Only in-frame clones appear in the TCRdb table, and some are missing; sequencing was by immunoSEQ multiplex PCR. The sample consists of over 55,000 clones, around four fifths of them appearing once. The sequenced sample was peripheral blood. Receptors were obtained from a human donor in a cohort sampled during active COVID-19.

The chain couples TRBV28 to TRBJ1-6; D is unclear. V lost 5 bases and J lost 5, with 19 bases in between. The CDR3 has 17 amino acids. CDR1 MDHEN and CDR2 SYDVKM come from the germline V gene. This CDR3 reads CASSLNPGLKNNSPLHF. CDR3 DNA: TGTGCCAGCAGTCTAAACCCCGGACTGAAGAATAATTCACCCCTCCACTTT.

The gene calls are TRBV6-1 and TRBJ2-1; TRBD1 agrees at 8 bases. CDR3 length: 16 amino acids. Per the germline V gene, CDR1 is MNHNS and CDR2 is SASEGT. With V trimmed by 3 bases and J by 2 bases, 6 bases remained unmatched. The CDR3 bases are TGTGCCAGCAGTGAGTACGGGACAGGAGCCTACAATGAGCAGTTCTTC. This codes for CASSEYGTGAYNEQFF.

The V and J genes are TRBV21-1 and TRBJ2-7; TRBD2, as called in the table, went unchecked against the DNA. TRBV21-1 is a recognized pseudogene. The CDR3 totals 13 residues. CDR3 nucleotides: TGTGCCAGCAGCCGGGGGAGCCGCTACGAGCAGTACTTC. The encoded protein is CASSRGSRYEQYF.

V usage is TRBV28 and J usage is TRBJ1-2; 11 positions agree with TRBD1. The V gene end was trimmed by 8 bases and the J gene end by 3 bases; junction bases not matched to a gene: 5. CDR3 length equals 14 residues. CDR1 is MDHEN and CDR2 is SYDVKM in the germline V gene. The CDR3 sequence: CASLEGQGDYGYTF. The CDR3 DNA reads TGTGCCAGCCTAGAGGGACAGGGGGACTATGGCTACACCTTC.

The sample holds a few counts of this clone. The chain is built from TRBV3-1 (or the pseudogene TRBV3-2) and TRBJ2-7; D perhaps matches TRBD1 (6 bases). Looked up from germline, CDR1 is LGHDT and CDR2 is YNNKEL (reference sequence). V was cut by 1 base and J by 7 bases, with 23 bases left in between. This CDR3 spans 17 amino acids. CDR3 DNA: TGTGCCAGCAGCCAAGTCGGGGACCACAGGGCCTCGGGGGAGCAGTACTTC. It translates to CASSQVGDHRASGEQYF.

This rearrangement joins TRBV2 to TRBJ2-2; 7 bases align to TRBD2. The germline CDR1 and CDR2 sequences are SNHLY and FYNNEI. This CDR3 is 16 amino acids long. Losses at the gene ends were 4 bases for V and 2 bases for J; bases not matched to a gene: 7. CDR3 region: CASSVLRTSNTGELFF. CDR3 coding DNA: TGTGCCAGCAGTGTCCTTAGGACTAGTAACACCGGGGAGCTGTTTTTT.

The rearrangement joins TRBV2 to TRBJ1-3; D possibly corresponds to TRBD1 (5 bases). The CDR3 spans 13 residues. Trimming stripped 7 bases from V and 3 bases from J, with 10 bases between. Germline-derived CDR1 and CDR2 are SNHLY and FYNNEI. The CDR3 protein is CASTADSGNTIYF. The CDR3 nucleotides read TGTGCCAGCACCGCCGACAGTGGAAACACCATATATTTT.

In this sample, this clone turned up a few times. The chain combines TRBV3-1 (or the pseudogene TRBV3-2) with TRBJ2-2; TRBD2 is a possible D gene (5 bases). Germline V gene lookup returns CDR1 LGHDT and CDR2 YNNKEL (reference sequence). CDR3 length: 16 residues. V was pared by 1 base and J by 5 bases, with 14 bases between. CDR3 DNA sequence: TGTGCCAGCAGCCAAGGCGTCCAGCGGAGTACCGGGGAGCTGTTTTTT. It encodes CASSQGVQRSTGELFF.

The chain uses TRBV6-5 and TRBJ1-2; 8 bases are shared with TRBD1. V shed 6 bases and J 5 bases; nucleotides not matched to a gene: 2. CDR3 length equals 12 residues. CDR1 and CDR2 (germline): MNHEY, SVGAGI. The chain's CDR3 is CASSRQGYGYTF. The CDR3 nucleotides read TGTGCCAGCAGCCGACAGGGGTATGGCTACACCTTC.

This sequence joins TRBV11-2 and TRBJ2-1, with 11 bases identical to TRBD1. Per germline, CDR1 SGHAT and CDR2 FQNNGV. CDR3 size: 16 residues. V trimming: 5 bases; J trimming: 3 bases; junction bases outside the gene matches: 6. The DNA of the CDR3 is TGTGCCAGCAGCCAGAGGACAGGGGGCGTCTACAATGAGCAGTTCTTC. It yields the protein CASSQRTGGVYNEQFF. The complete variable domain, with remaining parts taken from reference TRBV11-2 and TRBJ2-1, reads EAGVAQSPRYKIIEKRQSVAFWCNPISGHATLYWYQQILGQGPKLLIQFQNNGVVDDSQLPKDRFSAERLKGVDSTLKIQPAKLEDSAVYLCASSQRTGGVYNEQFFGPGTRLTVL.

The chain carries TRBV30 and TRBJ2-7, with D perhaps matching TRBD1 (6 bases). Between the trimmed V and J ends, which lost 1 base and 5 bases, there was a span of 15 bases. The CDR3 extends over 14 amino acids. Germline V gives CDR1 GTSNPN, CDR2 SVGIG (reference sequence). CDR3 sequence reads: CAWSGKQGSDEQYF. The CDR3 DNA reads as TGTGCCTGGAGTGGTAAACAGGGTTCAGACGAGCAGTACTTC. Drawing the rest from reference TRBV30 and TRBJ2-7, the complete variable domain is SQTIHQWPATLVQPVGSPLSLECTVEGTSNPNLYWYRQAAGRGLQLLFYSVGIGQISSEVPQNLSASRPQDRQFILSSKKLLLSDSGFYLCAWSGKQGSDEQYFGPGTRLTVT.

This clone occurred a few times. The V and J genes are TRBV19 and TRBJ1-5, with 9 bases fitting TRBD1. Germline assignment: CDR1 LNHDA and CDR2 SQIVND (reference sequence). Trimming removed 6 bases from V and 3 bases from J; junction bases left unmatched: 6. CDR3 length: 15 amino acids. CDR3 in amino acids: CASRNGQGNNQPQHF. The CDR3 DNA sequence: TGTGCCAGTAGGAATGGACAGGGGAACAATCAGCCCCAGCATTTT.

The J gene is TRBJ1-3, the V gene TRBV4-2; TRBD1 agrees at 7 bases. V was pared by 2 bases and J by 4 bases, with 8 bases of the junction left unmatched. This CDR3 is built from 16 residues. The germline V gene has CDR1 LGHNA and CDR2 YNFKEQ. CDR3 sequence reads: CASSQRVRDSGNTIYF. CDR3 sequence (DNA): TGTGCCAGCAGCCAAAGGGTCCGGGACAGCGGAAACACCATATATTTT.

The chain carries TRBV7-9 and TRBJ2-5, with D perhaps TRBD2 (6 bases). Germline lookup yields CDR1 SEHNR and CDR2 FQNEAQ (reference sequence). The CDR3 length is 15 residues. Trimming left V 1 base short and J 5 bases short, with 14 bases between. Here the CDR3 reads CASSLEGRTMETQYF. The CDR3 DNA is TGTGCCAGCAGCTTAGAGGGTAGGACTATGGAGACCCAGTACTTC. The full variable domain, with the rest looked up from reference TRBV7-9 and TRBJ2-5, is DTGVSQNPRHKITKRGQNVTFRCDPISEHNRLYWYRQTLGQGPEFLTYFQNEAQLEKSRLLSDRFSAERPKGSFSTLEIQRTEQGDSAMYLCASSLEGRTMETQYFGPGTRLLVL.

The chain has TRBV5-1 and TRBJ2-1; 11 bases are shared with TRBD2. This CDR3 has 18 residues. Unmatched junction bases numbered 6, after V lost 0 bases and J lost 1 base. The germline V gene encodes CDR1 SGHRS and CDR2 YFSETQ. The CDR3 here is CASSLVSGGAGSYNEQFF. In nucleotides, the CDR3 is TGCGCCAGCAGCTTGGTTAGCGGGGGGGCCGGTTCCTACAATGAGCAGTTCTTC.

The CDR3 DNA is TGTGCCACCAGCAGAGACAGGGGAAGAACTGAAGCTTTCTTT. Amino acids: CATSRDRGRTEAFF. The chain joins TRBV15 to TRBJ1-1; D may be TRBD1 (6 bases). Germline V gives CDR1 LNHNV, CDR2 YYDKDF (reference sequence). CDR3 length: 14 residues. Between the trimmed V and J ends, which lost 0 bases and 5 bases, there was a span of 10 bases.

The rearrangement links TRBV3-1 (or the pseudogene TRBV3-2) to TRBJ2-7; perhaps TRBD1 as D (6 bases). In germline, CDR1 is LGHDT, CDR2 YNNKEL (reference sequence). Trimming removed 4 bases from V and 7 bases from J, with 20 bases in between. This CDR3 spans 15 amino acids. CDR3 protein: CASSLRAGVFTEQYF. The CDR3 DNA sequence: TGTGCCAGCAGCCTTAGGGCAGGGGTTTTTACGGAGCAGTACTTC.

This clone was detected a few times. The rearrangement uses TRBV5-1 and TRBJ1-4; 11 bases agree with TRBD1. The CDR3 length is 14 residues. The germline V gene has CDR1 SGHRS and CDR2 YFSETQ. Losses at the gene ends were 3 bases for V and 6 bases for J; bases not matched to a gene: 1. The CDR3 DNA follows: TGCGCCAGCAGCTGGGGACAGGGGGATGAAAAACTGTTTTTT. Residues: CASSWGQGDEKLFF.

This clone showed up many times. CDR3: CASSPAGGELFF. The CDR3 coding sequence is TGTGCCAGCAGCCCCGCGGGCGGGGAGCTGTTTTTT. The V and J genes are TRBV7-3 and TRBJ2-2, with D perhaps TRBD2 (5 bases). V was shortened by 5 bases and J by 7 bases, with 8 bases between the two germline ends. The CDR3 is 12 residues long. Germline CDR1 reads SGHTA; CDR2 reads FQGTGA.

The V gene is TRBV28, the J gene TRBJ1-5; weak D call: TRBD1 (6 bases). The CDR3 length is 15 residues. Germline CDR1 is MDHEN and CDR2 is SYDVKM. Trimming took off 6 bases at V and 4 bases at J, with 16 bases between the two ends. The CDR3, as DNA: TGTGCCAGCAGGGGGGCCGTTACTCGTAATCAGCCCCAGCATTTT. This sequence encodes CASRGAVTRNQPQHF.

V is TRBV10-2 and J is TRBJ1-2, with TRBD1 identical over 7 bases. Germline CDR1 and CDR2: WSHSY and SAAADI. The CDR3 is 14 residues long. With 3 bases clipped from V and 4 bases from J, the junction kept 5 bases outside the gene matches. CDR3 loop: CASSERGQGYGYTF. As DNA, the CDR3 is TGCGCCAGCAGTGAAAGGGGGCAGGGCTATGGCTACACCTTC.

CDR3 in amino acids: CASSRDRQGRIQETQYF. CDR3 DNA: TGTGCCAGCAGTCGAGACCGACAGGGACGGATACAAGAGACCCAGTACTTC. The chain couples TRBV5-8 to TRBJ2-5; 7 bases agree with TRBD1. This CDR3 is 17 amino acids long. From germline, CDR1 is SGHTS and CDR2 YDEGEE. V dropped 5 bases and J dropped 2; count of bases not matched to a gene: 15.

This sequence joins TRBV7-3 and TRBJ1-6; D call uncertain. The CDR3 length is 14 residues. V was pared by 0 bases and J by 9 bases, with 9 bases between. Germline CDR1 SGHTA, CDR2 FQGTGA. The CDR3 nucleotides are TGTGCCAGCAGCTTAACAGGACGGGGTTCACCCCTCCACTTT. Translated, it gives CASSLTGRGSPLHF.

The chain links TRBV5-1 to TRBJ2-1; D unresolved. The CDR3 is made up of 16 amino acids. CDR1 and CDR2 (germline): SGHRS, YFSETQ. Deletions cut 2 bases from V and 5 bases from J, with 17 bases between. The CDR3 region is CASSFGMSAKDNEQFF. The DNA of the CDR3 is TGCGCCAGCAGCTTCGGTATGAGCGCCAAGGACAATGAGCAGTTCTTC.

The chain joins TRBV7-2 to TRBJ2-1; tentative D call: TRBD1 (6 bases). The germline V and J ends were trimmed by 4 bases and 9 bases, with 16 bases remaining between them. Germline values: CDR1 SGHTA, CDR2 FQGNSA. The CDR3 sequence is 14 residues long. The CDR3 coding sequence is TGTGCCAGCAGCTCAAATACAGGGTTCACTGAGCAGTTCTTC. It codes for CASSSNTGFTEQFF.

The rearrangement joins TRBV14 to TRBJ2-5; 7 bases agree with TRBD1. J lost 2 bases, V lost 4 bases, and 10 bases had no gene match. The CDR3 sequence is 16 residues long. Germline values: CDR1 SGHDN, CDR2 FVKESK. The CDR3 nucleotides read TGTGCCAGCAGCCGGGGGTGGGGACAGCCTCAAGAGACCCAGTACTTC. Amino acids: CASSRGWGQPQETQYF.

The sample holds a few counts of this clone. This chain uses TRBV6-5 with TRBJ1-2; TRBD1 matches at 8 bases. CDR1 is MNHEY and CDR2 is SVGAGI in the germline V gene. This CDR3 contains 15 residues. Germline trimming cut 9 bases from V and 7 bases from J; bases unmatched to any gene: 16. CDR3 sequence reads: CASFHGEQGATGYTF. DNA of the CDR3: TGTGCCAGTTTCCACGGGGAGCAGGGGGCAACTGGCTACACCTTC.

Written as DNA, the CDR3 is TGTGCCAGCGTACAGGGGTCTGCAGGAAACACCATATATTTT. The encoded protein is CASVQGSAGNTIYF. The chain links TRBV19 to TRBJ1-3, with 7 bases that match TRBD1. Germline V gene sequence: CDR1 LNHDA, CDR2 SQIVND (reference sequence). CDR3 length: 14 amino acids. V lost 9 bases to trimming and J lost 4 bases; unmatched junction nucleotides: 9.

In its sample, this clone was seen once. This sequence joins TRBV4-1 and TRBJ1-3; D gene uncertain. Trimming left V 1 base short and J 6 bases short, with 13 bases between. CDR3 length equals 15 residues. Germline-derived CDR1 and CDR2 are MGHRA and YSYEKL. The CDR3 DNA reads TGCGCCAGCAGCCAAGGGATCCAGGCCGAAAACACCATATATTTT. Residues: CASSQGIQAENTIYF.

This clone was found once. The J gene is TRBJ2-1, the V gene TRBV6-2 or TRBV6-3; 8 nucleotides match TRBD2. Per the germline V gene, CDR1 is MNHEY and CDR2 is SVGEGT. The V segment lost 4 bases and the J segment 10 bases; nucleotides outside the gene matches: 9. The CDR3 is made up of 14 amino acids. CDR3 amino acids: CASSSGTRSREQFF. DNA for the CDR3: TGTGCCAGCAGTTCCGGGACTAGGTCTCGCGAGCAGTTCTTC.

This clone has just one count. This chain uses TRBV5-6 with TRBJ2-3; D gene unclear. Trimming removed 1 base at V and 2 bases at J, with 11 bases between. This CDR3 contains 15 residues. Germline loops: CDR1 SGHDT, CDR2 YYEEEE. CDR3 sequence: CASSLILVPTDTQYF. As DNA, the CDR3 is TGTGCCAGCAGCTTGATATTAGTCCCCACAGATACGCAGTATTTT. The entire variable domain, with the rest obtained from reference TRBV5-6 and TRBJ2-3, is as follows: DAGVTQSPTHLIKTRGQQVTLRCSPKSGHDTVSWYQQALGQGPQFIFQYYEEEERQRGNFPDRFSGHQFPNYSSELNVNALLLGDSALYLCASSLILVPTDTQYFGPGTRLTVL.

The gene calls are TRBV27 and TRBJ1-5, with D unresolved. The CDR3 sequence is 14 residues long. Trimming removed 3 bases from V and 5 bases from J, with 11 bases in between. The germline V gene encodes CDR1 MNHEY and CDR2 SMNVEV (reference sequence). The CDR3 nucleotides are TGTGCCAGCAGTTTCAGAGTGAGGGATCAGCCCCAGCATTTT. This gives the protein CASSFRVRDQPQHF.